Below are 2 T cell receptor beta chains sequenced from a single sample in a study of blood T cell repertoires in COVID-19. Only in-frame clones appear in the TCRdb table, and some are missing; sequencing was by immunoSEQ multiplex PCR. The sample lists 260,000 or so clones, around 83% occurring once. Sequenced input: peripheral blood. The receptor source for this set is a man aged 80 or over with acute or convalescent COVID-19.

The rearrangement joins TRBV5-1 to TRBJ1-3; tentatively, D is TRBD1 (6 bases). Per the germline V gene, CDR1 is SGHRS and CDR2 is YFSETQ. Trimming took off 4 bases at V and 4 bases at J, with 18 bases between the two ends. The CDR3 covers 16 residues. CDR3 sequence: CASSIPEQGLGNTIYF. DNA of the CDR3: TGCGCCAGCAGCATTCCAGAACAGGGCCTCGGAAACACCATATATTTT.

This chain links TRBV27 with TRBJ2-3; a possible D gene is TRBD1 (6 bases). The CDR3 is made up of 18 amino acids. The germline V gene encodes CDR1 MNHEY and CDR2 SMNVEV (reference sequence). Trimming cost V 2 bases and J 5 bases, with 23 bases left between them. As DNA, the CDR3 is TGTGCCAGCAGTTTAAGTTTCCCGGGACACCTCACAGGAGATACGCAGTATTTT. Its translation is CASSLSFPGHLTGDTQYF.